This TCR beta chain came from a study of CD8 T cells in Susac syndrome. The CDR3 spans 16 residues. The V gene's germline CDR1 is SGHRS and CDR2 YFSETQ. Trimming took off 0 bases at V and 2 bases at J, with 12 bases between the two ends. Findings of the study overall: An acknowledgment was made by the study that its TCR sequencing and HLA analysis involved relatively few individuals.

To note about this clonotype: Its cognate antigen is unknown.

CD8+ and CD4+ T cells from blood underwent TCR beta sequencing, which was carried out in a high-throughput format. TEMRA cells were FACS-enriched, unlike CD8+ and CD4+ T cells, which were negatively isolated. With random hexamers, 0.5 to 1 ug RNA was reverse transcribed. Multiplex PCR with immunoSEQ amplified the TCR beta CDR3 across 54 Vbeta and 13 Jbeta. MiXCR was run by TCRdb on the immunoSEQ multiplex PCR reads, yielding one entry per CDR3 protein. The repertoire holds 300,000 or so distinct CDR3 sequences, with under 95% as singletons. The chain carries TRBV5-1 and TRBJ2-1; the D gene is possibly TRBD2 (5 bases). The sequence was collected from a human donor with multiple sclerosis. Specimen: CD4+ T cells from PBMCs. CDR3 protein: CASSLAGSEAYNEQFF. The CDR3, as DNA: TGCGCCAGCAGCTTGGCGGGGAGCGAAGCCTACAATGAGCAGTTCTTC.